These 23 T cell receptor beta chains were all obtained from the same sample, sequenced in a study of beta chain features in type 1 diabetes. TCRB transcripts that were expressed got sequenced, as all of the isolated RNA had been reverse transcribed. The table came from immunoSEQ multiplex PCR; TCRdb's copy has only in-frame clones and leaves some out. The sample carries approximately 84,000 clones, around a third recorded once. Sequencing used stem cell memory CD4+ T cells from blood. Receptors were obtained from a woman under 30 in good health.

The V call is TRBV4-1, the J call TRBJ2-2, with 11 positions matching TRBD2. The CDR3 is 18 residues long. Losses at the gene ends were 0 bases for V and 0 bases for J; bases not matched to a gene: 3. Germline CDR1 and CDR2: MGHRA and YSYEKL. CDR3 in amino acids: CASSQELAGAANTGELFF. CDR3 bases: TGCGCCAGCAGCCAAGAACTAGCGGGAGCTGCGAACACCGGGGAGCTGTTTTTT.

This clone has just a few counts. This chain links TRBV6-5 with TRBJ2-3; no definite D call. CDR3 size: 14 residues. CDR1 MNHEY and CDR2 SVGAGI come from the germline V gene. V was trimmed by 0 bases and J by 4 bases, leaving 8 bases between them. Written as DNA, the CDR3 is TGTGCCAGCAGTTACTCGGCCCAAGCAGATACGCAGTATTTT. Translating gives CASSYSAQADTQYF.

The CDR3 nucleotides read TGTGCCAGCTCACCCCGGACTAGCGGGACCTACGAGCAGTACTTC. Translating it yields CASSPRTSGTYEQYF. The chain joins TRBV18 to TRBJ2-7, with TRBD2 matching over 12 bases. The J segment lost 2 bases and the V segment lost 3 bases, leaving 2 bases of the junction unmatched. Germline values: CDR1 KGHSH, CDR2 LQKENI. This CDR3 is 15 amino acids long.

The chain employs TRBV11-3 and TRBJ1-1; D is perhaps TRBD1 (6 bases). Germline V gene sequence: CDR1 SGHNT, CDR2 YENEEA. CDR3 length equals 14 residues. Trimming pared 0 bases from V and 1 base from J, leaving 6 bases between. In DNA form, the CDR3 reads TGTGCCAGCAGCTTAGACAGGGGGAACACTGAAGCTTTCTTT. Translation gives CASSLDRGNTEAFF.

The chain employs TRBV7-6 and TRBJ2-1; possibly TRBD2 for D (5 bases). This CDR3 has 17 residues. Germline CDR1 SGHVS, CDR2 FNYEAQ. Trimming cost V 4 bases and J 1 base, with 17 bases left between them. The chain's CDR3 is CASSSPMDGGSYNEQFF. The CDR3 DNA sequence: TGTGCCAGCAGCTCACCCATGGACGGCGGGTCCTACAATGAGCAGTTCTTC. The whole variable domain, filled in from reference TRBV7-6 and TRBJ2-1, reads GAGVSQSPRYKVTKRGQDVALRCDPISGHVSLYWYRQALGQGPEFLTYFNYEAQQDKSGLPNDRFSAERPEGSISTLTIQRTEQRDSAMYRCASSSPMDGGSYNEQFFGPGTRLTVL.

This chain uses TRBV6-1 with TRBJ2-3, with 10 positions matching TRBD1. The germline V gene encodes CDR1 MNHNS and CDR2 SASEGT. The CDR3 is made up of 15 amino acids. Trimming at V came to 9 bases and at J to 5 bases, leaving 11 bases not matched to a gene. The CDR3 protein is CASAGGQGSRDTQYF. The CDR3 nucleotides are TGTGCCAGTGCCGGGGGACAGGGGTCCAGAGATACGCAGTATTTT.

In this sample, this clone turned up a few times. The chain employs TRBV5-1 and TRBJ2-5; D unclear. The germline gives CDR1 SGHRS, CDR2 YFSETQ. The CDR3 consists of 11 residues. V was shortened by 3 bases and J by 7 bases, with 7 bases between the two germline ends. CDR3 nucleotide sequence: TGCGCCAGCAGCTCCACGGGGACCCAGTACTTC. This encodes CASSSTGTQYF.

This clone has just a few counts. The chain carries TRBV29-1 and TRBJ1-4, with D possibly matching TRBD1 (6 bases). V was cut by 4 bases and J by 3 bases, with 9 bases left in between. The CDR3 has 13 residues. The germline V gene has CDR1 SQVTM and CDR2 ANQGSEA. This chain's CDR3 is CSVAGVPNEKLFF. CDR3 DNA sequence: TGCAGCGTTGCAGGGGTACCTAATGAAAAACTGTTTTTT.

The J gene is TRBJ2-5, the V gene TRBV5-4; D might be TRBD2 (5 bases). Germline-derived CDR1 and CDR2 are SGHNT and YYREEE (reference sequence). Trimming removed 2 bases from V and 2 bases from J, with 10 bases in between. CDR3 length: 14 amino acids. CDR3 protein: CASSFARGQETQYF. The DNA of the CDR3 is TGTGCCAGCAGCTTTGCACGGGGACAAGAGACCCAGTACTTC.

This clone turned up a few times. The J gene is TRBJ2-5, the V gene TRBV5-1; D unclear. The V and J ends lost 6 bases and 5 bases respectively, with 14 bases between them. In germline, CDR1 is SGHRS, CDR2 YFSETQ. The CDR3 contains 13 residues. In DNA form, the CDR3 reads TGCGCCAGCATTGGCGGAACCGGGGAGACCCAGTACTTC. This encodes CASIGGTGETQYF. Full variable domain (remainder filled in from reference TRBV5-1 and TRBJ2-5): KAGVTQTPRYLIKTRGQQVTLSCSPISGHRSVSWYQQTPGQGLQFLFEYFSETQRNKGNFPGRFSGRQFSNSRSEMNVSTLELGDSALYLCASIGGTGETQYFGPGTRLLVL.

CDR3 in amino acids: CASSPSGAVGNTEAFF. CDR3 nucleotides: TGCGCCAGCAGCCCTTCTGGGGCCGTGGGGAACACTGAAGCTTTCTTT. The chain uses TRBV5-1 and TRBJ1-1; TRBD1 is a possible D gene (5 bases). CDR1 is SGHRS, CDR2 YFSETQ, per germline. The CDR3 is made up of 16 amino acids. V gave up 4 bases and J gave up 1 base, with 17 bases separating them.

The sample holds a few counts of this clone. V gene TRBV4-1 combines with J gene TRBJ1-1; possible D gene TRBD1, 6 bases. Trimming removed 0 bases from V and 12 bases from J, with 23 bases in between. The length of the CDR3 is 16 residues. Germline V lookup: CDR1 MGHRA, CDR2 YSYEKL. DNA of the CDR3: TGCGCCAGCAGCCAAGATCGTCGGTTGGGGGCTAGGCAGTCTTTCTTT. Encoded protein: CASSQDRRLGARQSFF.

V gene TRBV9 combines with J gene TRBJ1-6; possible D gene TRBD1, 6 bases. Between the trimmed V and J ends, which lost 0 bases and 8 bases, there was a span of 9 bases. Germline CDR1 and CDR2: SGDLS and YYNGEE. The CDR3 is 14 residues long. CDR3 nucleotide sequence: TGTGCCAGCAGCGTAGGAGGACAGCATTCACCCCTCCACTTT. Protein: CASSVGGQHSPLHF.

This clone occurred a few times. The chain is built from TRBV4-2 and TRBJ1-4; tentatively, D is TRBD1 (5 bases). CDR3 length equals 14 residues. Trimming removed 0 bases at V and 6 bases at J, with 8 bases between. Looked up from germline, CDR1 is LGHNA and CDR2 is YNFKEQ. The CDR3 bases are TGTGCCAGCAGCCAAGATGGCAGGGATGAAAAACTGTTTTTT. This encodes CASSQDGRDEKLFF.

This clone was seen a handful of times. The CDR3 DNA sequence: TGCGCCAGCCGGATAGCGGGACTAGCGGGAGGCTACGAGCAGTACTTC. Translation gives CASRIAGLAGGYEQYF. V and J are TRBV5-1 and TRBJ2-7; 15 bases are shared with TRBD2. V was pared by 7 bases and J by 3 bases, with 8 bases of the junction left unmatched. CDR1 SGHRS and CDR2 YFSETQ come from the germline V gene. The length of the CDR3 is 16 residues. The full variable domain, in which reference TRBV5-1 and TRBJ2-7 provide the parts outside the CDR3, is KAGVTQTPRYLIKTRGQQVTLSCSPISGHRSVSWYQQTPGQGLQFLFEYFSETQRNKGNFPGRFSGRQFSNSRSEMNVSTLELGDSALYLCASRIAGLAGGYEQYFGPGTRLTVT.

The sample holds a few counts of this clone. The chain has TRBV5-5 and TRBJ1-2; D ambiguous. CDR1 and CDR2 (germline): SGHKS, YYEKEE (reference sequence). Trimming shortened V by 0 bases and J by 6 bases, and 9 bases separated the two germline ends. This CDR3 region has 13 residues. The CDR3 coding sequence is TGTGCCAGCAGCTTGGTTCCAGGTGATGGCTACACCTTC. Translation: CASSLVPGDGYTF. The entire variable domain, with the rest obtained from reference TRBV5-5 and TRBJ1-2, is as follows: DAGVTQSPTHLIKTRGQQVTLRCSPISGHKSVSWYQQVLGQGPQFIFQYYEKEERGRGNFPDRFSARQFPNYSSELNVNALLLGDSALYLCASSLVPGDGYTFGSGTRLTVV.

This clone was seen a few times. The chain uses TRBV11-2 and TRBJ2-3; a possible D gene is TRBD2 (6 bases). Germline values: CDR1 SGHAT, CDR2 FQNNGV. This CDR3 spans 13 amino acids. The V and J ends lost 2 bases and 7 bases respectively, with 10 bases between them. CDR3 coding DNA: TGTGCCAGCAGCTTACAGGAGGGATATACGCAGTATTTT. It yields the protein CASSLQEGYTQYF.

This chain links TRBV4-3 with TRBJ1-4; 7 bases map to TRBD1. Germline V CDR1 and CDR2: LGHNA, YSLEER. The CDR3 is 16 residues long. The junction had 14 bases not matched to a gene; V was cut back by 3 bases and J by 10 bases. CDR3 in amino acids: CASSHQAGTDGGKLFF. CDR3 DNA sequence: TGCGCCAGCAGCCATCAGGCAGGGACAGATGGGGGAAAACTGTTTTTT.

In its sample, this clone was seen a few times. This chain connects TRBV5-6 to TRBJ2-2; 9 bases map to TRBD1. The V and J ends lost 1 base and 7 bases, in that order; junction bases with no gene match: 8. CDR3 length: 16 residues. Germline V CDR1 and CDR2: SGHDT, YYEEEE. This CDR3 reads CASSLRNRGLVGELFF. In DNA form, the CDR3 reads TGTGCCAGCAGCTTGAGAAACAGGGGGCTTGTCGGGGAGCTGTTTTTT.

This chain uses TRBV5-1 with TRBJ2-5, with TRBD2 matching 9 bases. From germline, CDR1 is SGHRS and CDR2 YFSETQ. The CDR3 sequence is 15 residues long. The junction had 1 base not matched to a gene; V was cut back by 0 bases and J by 1 base. In DNA, the CDR3 is TGCGCCAGCAGCTTGGAGCGGGGGGCCCAAGAGACCCAGTACTTC. It is translated as CASSLERGAQETQYF.

The chain links TRBV14 to TRBJ1-2; tentatively, D is TRBD1 (5 bases). Trimming removed 4 bases at V and 5 bases at J, with 14 bases between. The CDR3 spans 14 residues. Germline CDR1 is SGHDN and CDR2 is FVKESK. CDR3 bases: TGTGCCAGCAGCCCCGATGGCAGGGCTTATGGCTACACCTTC. Translated, it gives CASSPDGRAYGYTF. Full variable domain (missing parts from reference TRBV14 and TRBJ1-2): EAGVTQFPSHSVIEKGQTVTLRCDPISGHDNLYWYRRVMGKEIKFLLHFVKESKQDESGMPNNRFLAERTGGTYSTLKVQPAELEDSGVYFCASSPDGRAYGYTFGSGTRLTVV.

The gene calls are TRBV7-2 and TRBJ1-1, with D possibly TRBD1 on 6 matching bases. The germline V gene encodes CDR1 SGHTA and CDR2 FQGNSA. V lost 1 base, J lost 4 bases, and 16 bases lay in between. CDR3 length equals 16 residues. As DNA, the CDR3 is TGTGCCAGCAGCTTAGAGCCGGGGGGGCTGGGCACTGAAGCTTTCTTT. Translated: CASSLEPGGLGTEAFF.

The chain links TRBV5-1 to TRBJ2-7; TRBD2 is a possible D gene (8 bases). Trimming took 4 bases from V and 6 from J, leaving 17 bases between them. The CDR3 is 14 amino acids. Looked up from germline, CDR1 is SGHRS and CDR2 is YFSETQ. CDR3 loop: CASSLRGSGGEQYF. The CDR3 bases are TGCGCCAGCAGCCTCAGGGGGAGCGGGGGCGAGCAGTACTTC.